Listed here are 26 T cell receptor beta chains from one sample, sequenced in a study of tumor-infiltrating lymphocytes in primary liver carcinoma. DNA and RNA were both co-extracted from approximately 20-30 mg of bulk tissue that had not been sorted. TCR beta cDNA was prepared out of roughly 490 ng total RNA by means of a constant-region primer. Slightly modified ARM-PCR with three nested multiplex PCR rounds yielded TCR beta libraries. The first two PCR rounds used TRBV1-TRBV30 forward primers with a C-beta reverse primer, around 10 cycles each. TCRdb re-analysed the multiplex PCR reads in MiXCR, keeping a single row per CDR3 protein. Of roughly 48,000 distinct CDR3 sequences listed, 70% to 85% are singletons. The sequenced material came from liver tumor tissue from sampling region 3. The subset is: tumor region T3, left-lateral pole. The receptors shown here come from a man aged 40-49 years with primary liver carcinoma and hepatitis B virus infection.

In its sample, this clonotype was seen a few times. This sequence may be a read error, since a much larger clone differs from it by one base. The chain has TRBV28 and TRBJ2-2; maybe TRBD2 (5 bases). V was shortened by 5 bases and J by 5 bases, with 9 bases between the two germline ends. CDR3 length equals 13 residues. Germline values: CDR1 MDHEN, CDR2 SYDVKM. The CDR3 loop reads CASSAGVTGELFF. In DNA, the CDR3 is TGTGCCAGCAGTGCCGGGGTAACCGGGGAGCTGTTTTTT.

To note about this clonotype: The CDR3 ends on some other residue instead of the conserved phenylalanine or tryptophan, so this is likely a read error. This rearrangement joins TRBV11-2 to TRBJ1-4; D remains unclear. Germline V lookup: CDR1 SGHAT, CDR2 FQNNGV. Deletions cut 1 base from V and 8 bases from J, with 11 bases between. This CDR3 is built from 14 residues. Here the CDR3 reads CASSLGVGNEKLFS. As DNA, the CDR3 is TGTGCCAGCAGCTTAGGGGTTGGGAACGAAAAACTGTTTTCT.

Remarks on this clonotype: This may arise from a read error, as a much more abundant clone is one base away. The conserved phenylalanine or tryptophan is not found at the CDR3 terminus, so this likely reflects a read error. V gene TRBV7-9 combines with J gene TRBJ2-5; perhaps TRBD2 as D (5 bases). The CDR3 covers 12 residues. The V and J ends lost 6 bases and 4 bases respectively, with 9 bases between them. Looked up from germline, CDR1 is SEHNR and CDR2 is FQNEAQ (reference sequence). Written as DNA, the CDR3 is TGTGCCAGCAGGGGGAGTGGAGAGACCCAGTACTTA. Protein: CASRGSGETQYL.

The CDR3 protein is CASRFQLEWADNKQFF. In DNA, the CDR3 is TGTGCCAGCAGATTCCAACTAGAGTGGGCAGATAATAAGCAGTTCTTC. This rearrangement joins TRBV11-1 to TRBJ2-1; the D gene is possibly TRBD2 (5 bases). CDR1 and CDR2 from the germline V gene are SGHAT and FQDESV (reference sequence). Trimming took off 6 bases at V and 11 bases at J, with 26 bases between the two ends. This CDR3 contains 16 residues. The full variable domain, its missing parts supplied by reference TRBV11-1 and TRBJ2-1, is EAEVAQSPRYKITEKSQAVAFWCDPISGHATLYWYRQILGQGPELLVQFQDESVVDDSQLPKDRFSAERLKGVDSTLKIQPAELGDSAMYLCASRFQLEWADNKQFFGPGTRLTVL.

This chain links TRBV7-8 with TRBJ2-2; 7 nucleotides line up with TRBD2. V lost 8 bases and J lost 7; bases outside the gene matches: 19. Germline V gene sequence: CDR1 SGHVS, CDR2 FQNEAQ. This CDR3 comprises 17 residues. The CDR3 is CASGSLASGGRGGELFF. The CDR3 region has the DNA TGTGCCAGCGGGTCCCTTGCCAGCGGAGGGAGGGGCGGGGAGCTGTTTTTT.

This clonotype was observed once. A read error may produce the germline difference seen at one junction end. The chain couples TRBV11-2 to TRBJ2-1; D might be TRBD1 or TRBD2, each matching 5 bases. The CDR3 extends over 15 amino acids. Germline CDR1 and CDR2: SGHAT and FQNNGV. Here the CDR3 DNA reads TGTGTCAGCGTATTAGGGGACCCCCGGGGACATGAGCAGTTCTTC. Its translation: CVSVLGDPRGHEQFF.

V and J are TRBV6-1 and TRBJ2-2; possible D gene TRBD2, 5 bases. CDR3 size: 15 residues. V lost 1 base and J lost 17, with 23 bases in between. Germline assignment: CDR1 MNHNS and CDR2 SASEGT. CDR3 sequence: CASSEGLGETGEPFF. The CDR3 DNA is TGTGCCAGCAGTGAAGGGTTGGGAGAGACCGGGGAGCCATTTTTT.

Concerning this clonotype itself: Compared with germline, one end of the junction differs, possibly owing to a read error. The rearrangement uses TRBV29-1 and TRBJ2-3, with D maybe TRBD2 (7 bases). The CDR3 sequence is 14 residues long. Germline CDR1 is SQVTM and CDR2 is ANQGSEA. The CDR3, as DNA: TGTAGCGTTGGTGCTGGGGGGGACACAGATACGCAGAATTTT. This gives the protein CSVGAGGDTDTQNF.

Note on this clonotype: Germline and junction disagree at one end, which may indicate a read error. V and J are TRBV7-8 and TRBJ2-7; D is perhaps TRBD2 (5 bases). The CDR3 sequence is 14 residues long. Germline CDR1 and CDR2: SGHVS and FQNEAQ. The CDR3 bases are TGTGCCAGCAGCTTAGAGAAAAGCTCCTACGAGCGGTACTTT. As protein: CASSLEKSSYERYF. Variable domain in full (rest from reference TRBV7-8 and TRBJ2-7): GAGVSQSPRYKVAKRGQDVALRCDPISGHVSLFWYQQALGQGPEFLTYFQNEAQLDKSGLPSDRFFAERPEGSVSTLKIQRTQQEDSAVYLCASSLEKSSYERYFGPGTRLTVT.

This clonotype has only a few counts. The chain links TRBV7-2 to TRBJ2-1; 8 positions agree with TRBD2. From germline, CDR1 is SGHTA and CDR2 FQGNSA. With 1 base clipped from V and 6 bases from J, the junction kept 5 bases outside the gene matches. The CDR3 sequence is 15 residues long. The CDR3 spells CASSLGGRRVNEQFF. The CDR3 DNA is TGTGCCAGCAGCTTAGGCGGGAGGAGGGTCAATGAGCAGTTCTTC.

The chain uses TRBV12-3 or TRBV12-4 and TRBJ2-1, with 8 bases that match TRBD2. This CDR3 is 13 amino acids long. The ends lost 5 bases at V and 6 bases at J; junction bases unmatched: 3. The CDR3 DNA follows: TGTGCCAGCAGTCTGACTAGCGTCAATGAGCAGTTCTTC. This gives the protein CASSLTSVNEQFF.

As for this clonotype: A much larger clone differs by one base, so this may be a read error. The rearrangement uses TRBV28 and TRBJ2-1; no clear D gene. CDR1 MDHEN and CDR2 SYDVKM come from the germline V gene. This CDR3 contains 10 residues. The chain's CDR3 is CASSSNEQLF. The CDR3 region has the DNA TGTGCCAGCAGTAGCAATGAGCAGCTCTTC.

The CDR3 nucleotides read TGTGCCAGCAGTAGAGGGGGACTAGCGGCAATCCGAAAAGAGACCCAGTACTTC. Translation gives CASSRGGLAAIRKETQYF. This chain joins TRBV6-2 or TRBV6-3 and TRBJ2-5, with 11 bases lining up with TRBD2. CDR1 is MNHEY and CDR2 is SVGEGT in the germline V gene. The CDR3 has 18 residues. V gave up 5 bases and J gave up 3 bases; unmatched junction bases: 14.

The chain combines TRBV7-9 with TRBJ2-3; D gene uncertain. The CDR3 contains 18 residues. Trimming stripped 2 bases from V and 2 bases from J, with 20 bases between. CDR1 and CDR2 from the germline V gene are SEHNR and FQNEAQ (reference sequence). CDR3 DNA: TGTGCCAGCAGCTTAAAGGAGTGGGAACTGATCAACACAGATACGCAGTATTTT. Its translation: CASSLKEWELINTDTQYF.

Details on this clonotype: This could be a read error, since a much larger clone is one nucleotide away. The chain is built from TRBV14 and TRBJ2-5, with unresolved D. Per germline, CDR1 SGHDN and CDR2 FVKESK. The CDR3 sequence is 13 residues long. Here the CDR3 reads CANSQELEETQYF. DNA of the CDR3: TGTGCCAACAGCCAAGAGCTGGAAGAGACCCAGTACTTC.

On this clonotype itself: This may arise from a read error, as a much more abundant clone is one base away. For the CDR3, the DNA is TGTGCCAGCAGGAACCCGGGACAGGGGAGCGCCTACACCTTC. Encoded protein: CASRNPGQGSAYTF. This chain uses TRBV28 with TRBJ1-2; 10 bases match TRBD1. The J segment lost 10 bases and the V segment lost 6 bases, leaving 11 bases of the junction unmatched. Per the germline V gene, CDR1 is MDHEN and CDR2 is SYDVKM. This CDR3 spans 14 amino acids.

This clonotype occurred many times. The V gene is TRBV29-1, the J gene TRBJ1-3; maybe TRBD1 (5 bases). This CDR3 is built from 13 residues. With 4 bases removed from V and 9 bases from J, the gap between germline ends came to 16 bases. Germline-derived CDR1 and CDR2 are SQVTM and ANQGSEA. The CDR3 region has the DNA TGCAGCGTTGGTCGGCAGGACGGGGCCACCATATATTTT. This codes for CSVGRQDGATIYF. The complete variable domain, with remaining parts taken from reference TRBV29-1 and TRBJ1-3, reads SAVISQKPSRDICQRGTSLTIQCQVDSQVTMMFWYRQQPGQSLTLIATANQGSEATYESGFVIDKFPISRPNLTFSTLTVSNMSPEDSSIYLCSVGRQDGATIYFGEGSWLTVV.

In this sample, this clonotype turned up many times. The chain joins TRBV4-1 to TRBJ2-1; possibly TRBD2 for D (7 bases). V gave up 0 bases and J gave up 5 bases, with 11 bases separating them. Germline V gene sequence: CDR1 MGHRA, CDR2 YSYEKL. The CDR3 spans 15 residues. CDR3 coding DNA: TGCGCCAGCAGCCAAGAAGCGGGACAAAACAATGAGCAGTTCTTC. It codes for CASSQEAGQNNEQFF.

Regarding this clonotype: One end of the junction fails to match germline, which may point to a read error. The CDR3 coding sequence is TGTACCAGACCGTTCGGGACGGTCCCCTACGAGCAGTACTTC. It codes for CTRPFGTVPYEQYF. The chain employs TRBV12-3 or TRBV12-4 and TRBJ2-7; D may correspond to TRBD1 or TRBD2 (5 bases each). The CDR3 runs to 14 residues.

Turning to this clonotype: A junction boundary mismatches the germline segment, possibly from a read error. The rearrangement joins TRBV10-3 to TRBJ2-5; the D gene is possibly TRBD1 (5 bases). Germline loops: CDR1 ENHRY, CDR2 SYGVKD. This CDR3 comprises 12 residues. CDR3 DNA sequence: TGTGCTATCAGTACAGGCCAAGAGACCCATTACTTC. It codes for CAISTGQETHYF.

The gene calls are TRBV25-1 and TRBJ2-3, with TRBD2 as a possible D gene (5 bases). Germline loops: CDR1 MGHDK, CDR2 SYGVNS. This CDR3 comprises 15 residues. Trimming took 6 bases from V and 3 from J, leaving 16 bases between them. CDR3 region: CASSPDPGTTDTQYF. The CDR3 nucleotides are TGTGCCAGCAGCCCCGACCCGGGAACTACAGATACGCAGTATTTT.

In regard to this clonotype: An end of the junction differs from the germline gene, which may be a read error. This chain links TRBV28 with TRBJ2-4; unclear D gene. Germline V gene sequence: CDR1 MDHEN, CDR2 SYDVKM. The CDR3 runs to 17 residues. This CDR3 is CTSSSLRNVGWVNIQNF. The CDR3 coding sequence is TGTACCAGCAGTTCACTGAGAAACGTCGGTTGGGTAAACATTCAGAACTTC.

Points on this clonotype: One junction end does not reproduce the germline sequence, and a read error may be involved. The V and J genes are TRBV11-2 and TRBJ2-7; possibly TRBD1 or TRBD2 for D (5 bases each). Germline CDR1 reads SGHAT; CDR2 reads FQNNGV. The CDR3 length is 14 residues. CDR3 nucleotide sequence: TGTGCCACCAGCTTAACCGACGGGGCCTACGAACAGTGCTTC. Translating it yields CATSLTDGAYEQCF.

A word on this clonotype: Germline and junction disagree at one end, which may indicate a read error. This rearrangement joins TRBV4-2 to TRBJ1-1; the D gene is possibly TRBD1 (6 bases). CDR3 length equals 14 residues. CDR1 and CDR2 (germline): LGHNA, YNFKEQ. CDR3 in DNA: TGTGCCAGCAGCCAAGACCAGAGGGACACTGAAGCTTCCTTT. Protein: CASSQDQRDTEASF.

In regard to this clonotype: Relative to the germline gene, one junction end is altered; a read error may explain this. The chain links TRBV6-6 to TRBJ2-7, with 7 bases identical to TRBD1. The CDR3 is 15 residues long. Germline loops: CDR1 MNHNY, CDR2 SVGAGI (reference sequence). CDR3: CASSYRRDSSYEQYF. In DNA, the CDR3 is TGTGCCAGTAGTTATCGCCGGGACAGCTCCTACGAGCAGTACTTC.

At least ten counts were recorded for this clonotype. The chain carries TRBV7-9 and TRBJ2-5; the match to TRBD2 covers 7 bases. The J segment lost 3 bases and the V segment lost 11 bases, leaving 0 bases of the junction unmatched. There are 10 residues in the CDR3. Germline CDR1 and CDR2: SEHNR and FQNEAQ (reference sequence). The CDR3 here is CAAGEETQYF. The CDR3 DNA follows: TGTGCCGCGGGGGAAGAGACCCAGTACTTC.